The 9 T cell receptor beta chains reported below all come from one sample, sequenced in a study of regulatory T cells in long-lasting Graves disease. In building TCR beta libraries, iRepertoire HTBI primers were used together with Arm-PCR of CDR3 regions. TCRdb used MiXCR to reprocess the multiplex PCR reads, holding one entry per CDR3 protein. Among a few hundred thousand distinct CDR3 sequences, around 20% were seen once, and the ten largest hold roughly an eighth. Sample time point: persistent/refractory GD, antithyroid drugs over 5 years with positive TRAb. RNA extracted from PBMCs served as the sequencing template. This material consisted of peripheral blood mononuclear cells (PBMCs), taken when the disease was refractory, from a patient treated with antithyroid drugs. The receptor source for this set is a female donor with Graves disease.

As concerns this clonotype: This may come from a read error, since a much larger clone is one base off. The rearrangement uses TRBV27 and TRBJ2-2; no firm D call. This CDR3 comprises 15 residues. CDR1 is MNHEY, CDR2 SMNVEV, per germline (reference sequence). The CDR3 DNA reads as TGTGCCAGCAGTTTATCGGAGTTGAGGACCGAGGAGCTGTTTTTT. Encoded protein: CASSLSELRTEELFF.

This clonotype was counted at least ten times. CDR3 region: CSARGLFSYEQYF. The CDR3 DNA is TGCAGTGCTAGAGGGCTGTTTTCCTACGAGCAGTACTTC. The chain recombines TRBV20-1 with TRBJ2-7; D ambiguous. CDR3 size: 13 residues. Trimming took 1 base from V and 1 from J, leaving 8 bases between them. CDR1 is DFQATT and CDR2 is SNEGSKA in the germline V gene (reference sequence).

The table lists this clonotype with many counts. The junction differs from germline at one of its ends, possibly a read error. This rearrangement joins TRBV28 to TRBJ1-5; the D gene is possibly TRBD1 (5 bases). Germline V CDR1 and CDR2: MDHEN, SYDVKM. This CDR3 contains 16 residues. The CDR3 is CASSVWGDYSNQPQHF. CDR3 DNA sequence: TGTGCCAGCAGTGTATGGGGGGACTATAGCAATCAGCCCCAGCATTTT.

This clonotype was counted at least ten times. The V and J genes are TRBV27 and TRBJ2-4; D possibly corresponds to TRBD1 (6 bases). The V gene's germline CDR1 is MNHEY and CDR2 SMNVEV (reference sequence). Trimming removed 6 bases from V and 6 bases from J, with 15 bases in between. This CDR3 is 14 amino acids long. DNA of the CDR3: TGTGCCAGCAGCCGTACGACAGGAGGAAACATTCAGTACTTC. Translating gives CASSRTTGGNIQYF.

This clonotype appeared many times. The CDR3 region has the DNA TGTGCCTGCACGAGGACAGGGAGATCTCCGCCCCAGCATTTT. Translating gives CACTRTGRSPPQHF. This sequence joins TRBV28 and TRBJ1-5, with 8 nucleotides matching TRBD1. Germline CDR1 is MDHEN and CDR2 is SYDVKM. Germline trimming cut 11 bases from V and 9 bases from J; bases unmatched to any gene: 15. This CDR3 comprises 14 residues. Looking up the rest from reference TRBV28 and TRBJ1-5 gives the full variable domain: DVKVTQSSRYLVKRTGEKVFLECVQDMDHENMFWYRQDPGLGLRLIYFSYDVKMKEKGDIPEGYSVSREKKERFSLILESASTNQTSMYLCACTRTGRSPPQHFGDGTRLSIL.

This clonotype was counted a few times. The chain combines TRBV6-1 with TRBJ2-5; 10 bases align to TRBD2. The CDR3 extends over 14 amino acids. In germline, CDR1 is MNHNS, CDR2 SASEGT. The V segment lost 6 bases and the J segment 4 bases; nucleotides outside the gene matches: 5. The CDR3 here is CASRLAGEGETQYF. DNA for the CDR3: TGTGCCAGCAGGCTAGCGGGAGAGGGAGAGACCCAGTACTTC.

On this clonotype: A read error is possible here, since a much larger clone lies one base away. CDR3 sequence: CAGSEAPWTDEKLFF. In DNA form, the CDR3 reads TGTGCCGGCAGTGAAGCGCCCTGGACAGATGAAAAACTGTTTTTT. The chain recombines TRBV6-1 with TRBJ1-4, with D possibly matching TRBD1 (6 bases). Germline V gives CDR1 MNHNS, CDR2 SASEGT. This CDR3 comprises 15 residues.

J is TRBJ2-4 and V is TRBV20-1; D may correspond to TRBD1 or TRBD2 (6 bases each). Trimming stripped 3 bases from V and 3 bases from J, with 12 bases between. The CDR3 sequence is 14 residues long. Looked up from germline, CDR1 is DFQATT and CDR2 is SNEGSKA (reference sequence). In DNA, the CDR3 is TGCAGTGCTAGTATGGAGGGGGACAAAAACATTCAGTACTTC. Amino acid sequence: CSASMEGDKNIQYF.

The chain carries TRBV4-1 and TRBJ2-5; TRBD1 matches 7 bases. The CDR3 runs to 13 residues. Germline CDR1 is MGHRA and CDR2 is YSYEKL. The ends lost 4 bases at V and 5 bases at J; junction bases unmatched: 4. The CDR3 DNA is TGCGCCAGCAGCCTGGGACAGTGGGAGACCCAGTACTTC. Translation: CASSLGQWETQYF.